This T cell receptor beta chain was found in a study of CD8 T cells in ankylosing spondylitis. Germline loops: CDR1 MNHEY, CDR2 SVGAGI. Between the trimmed V and J ends, which lost 2 bases and 6 bases, there was a span of 14 bases. This CDR3 spans 16 amino acids. Study findings and constraints: Within peripheral blood, clones linked to disease were CD8+ and relatively rare. It appeared that ankylosing spondylitis blood was characterized by a TCR beta motif of eight highly homologous variants. Previous work reported some of these motif variants in the synovial fluid and blood of reactive arthritis.

This clonotype was seen repeatedly, ten times or more. Its target is unknown. Quantitative 5'-RACE with molecular barcodes generated TCR beta libraries. TCRdb re-called the 5' RACE reads through MiXCR, storing one row per CDR3 protein. The data hold about 240,000 distinct CDR3 sequences, with roughly 10% observed a single time. The sequenced material came from blood, either unsorted or a sorted T cell fraction (not recorded which). The clonotype originates from a male donor with ankylosing spondylitis or in good health (not recorded which). The V call is TRBV6-5, the J call TRBJ1-6; no reliable D call. The CDR3 DNA reads as TGTGCCAGCAGTTACGCCGGGAGTCCCGCTAATTCACCCCTCCACTTT. Residues: CASSYAGSPANSPLHF.